This T cell receptor (beta chain) was found in a study of blood T cell repertoires in COVID-19. Study information: Acute and convalescent COVID-19 samples came from the United States, Italy and Spain. Sample material is recorded as cDNA or gDNA derived from T cells, B-cell-depleted T cells, or PBMCs.

As processed by the authors: By means of reference gene primer amplification, nucleated cell counts were estimated. Method: immunoSEQ multiplex PCR; TCRdb's copy keeps in-frame clones and lacks some. V and J calls and clone size are those listed in that table; D and trimming were worked out from the DNA. The sample contains a few hundred thousand clones, approximately 86% of which appear only once. Trimming took 1 base from V and 3 from J, leaving 21 bases between them. Germline lookup yields CDR1 SGHTA and CDR2 FQGNSA. The CDR3 spans 18 residues. This receptor was taken from a human donor with COVID-19, enrolled during active disease. The donor label of this sample is uncertain. The specimen was peripheral blood. J is TRBJ1-1 and V is TRBV7-2; D perhaps matches TRBD1 (5 bases). The CDR3 region is CASSLVPLGADIYTEAFF. The DNA of the CDR3 is TGTGCCAGCAGCTTAGTGCCCCTAGGGGCTGATATTTACACTGAAGCTTTCTTT. Looking up the rest from reference TRBV7-2 and TRBJ1-1 gives the full variable domain: GAGVSQSPSNKVTEKGKDVELRCDPISGHTALYWYRQSLGQGLEFLIYFQGNSAPDKSGLPSDRFSAERTGGSVSTLTIQRTQQEDSAVYLCASSLVPLGADIYTEAFFGQGTRLTVV.